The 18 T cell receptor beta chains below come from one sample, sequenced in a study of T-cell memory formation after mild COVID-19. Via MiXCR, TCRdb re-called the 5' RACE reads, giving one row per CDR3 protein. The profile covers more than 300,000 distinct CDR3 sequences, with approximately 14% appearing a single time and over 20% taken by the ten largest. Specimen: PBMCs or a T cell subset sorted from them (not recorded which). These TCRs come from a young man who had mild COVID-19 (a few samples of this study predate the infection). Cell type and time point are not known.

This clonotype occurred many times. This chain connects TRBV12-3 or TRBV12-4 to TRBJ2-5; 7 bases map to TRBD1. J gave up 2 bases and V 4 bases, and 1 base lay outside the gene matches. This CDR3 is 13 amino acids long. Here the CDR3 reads CASSWTGQETQYF. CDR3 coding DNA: TGTGCCAGCAGTTGGACAGGACAAGAGACCCAGTACTTC.

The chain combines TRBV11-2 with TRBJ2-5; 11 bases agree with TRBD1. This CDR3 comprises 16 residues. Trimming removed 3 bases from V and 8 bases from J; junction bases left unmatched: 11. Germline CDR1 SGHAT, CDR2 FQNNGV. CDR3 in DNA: TGTGCCAGCAGCTTGCCGCCGGGACAGGGGGGGATTACCCAGTACTTC. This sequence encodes CASSLPPGQGGITQYF.

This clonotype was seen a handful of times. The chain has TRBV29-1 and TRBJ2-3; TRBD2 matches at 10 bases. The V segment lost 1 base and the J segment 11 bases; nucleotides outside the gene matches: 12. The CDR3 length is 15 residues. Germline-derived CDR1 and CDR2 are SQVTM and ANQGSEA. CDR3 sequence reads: CSVEVGLAGALGQYF. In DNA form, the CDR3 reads TGCAGCGTTGAAGTTGGGCTAGCGGGGGCCTTGGGGCAGTATTTT.

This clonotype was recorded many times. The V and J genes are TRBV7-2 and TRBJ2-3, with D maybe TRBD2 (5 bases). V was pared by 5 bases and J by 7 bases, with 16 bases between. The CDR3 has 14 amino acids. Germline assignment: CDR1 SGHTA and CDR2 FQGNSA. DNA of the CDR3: TGTGCCAGCAGCCCGACGAGGGCGGGCAATACGCAGTATTTT. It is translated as CASSPTRAGNTQYF.

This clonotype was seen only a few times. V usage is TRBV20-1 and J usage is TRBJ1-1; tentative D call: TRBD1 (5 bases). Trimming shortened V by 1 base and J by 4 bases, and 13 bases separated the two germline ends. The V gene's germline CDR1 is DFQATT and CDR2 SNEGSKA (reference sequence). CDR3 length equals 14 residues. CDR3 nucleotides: TGCAGTGCTAGAGTTGGGGGAGGGACCACTGAAGCTTTCTTT. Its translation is CSARVGGGTTEAFF.

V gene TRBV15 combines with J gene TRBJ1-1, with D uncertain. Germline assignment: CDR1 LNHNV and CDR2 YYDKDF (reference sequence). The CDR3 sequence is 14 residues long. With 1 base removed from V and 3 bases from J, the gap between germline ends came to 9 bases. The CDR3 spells CATSRGYGYTEAFF. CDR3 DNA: TGTGCCACCAGCAGAGGGTATGGGTACACTGAAGCTTTCTTT.

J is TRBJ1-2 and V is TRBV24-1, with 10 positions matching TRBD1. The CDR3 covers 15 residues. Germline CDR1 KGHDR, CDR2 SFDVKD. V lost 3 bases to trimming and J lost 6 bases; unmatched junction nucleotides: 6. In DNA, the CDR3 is TGTGCCACCAGTGATCCAAGACAGGGGGCGGATGGCTACACCTTC. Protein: CATSDPRQGADGYTF.

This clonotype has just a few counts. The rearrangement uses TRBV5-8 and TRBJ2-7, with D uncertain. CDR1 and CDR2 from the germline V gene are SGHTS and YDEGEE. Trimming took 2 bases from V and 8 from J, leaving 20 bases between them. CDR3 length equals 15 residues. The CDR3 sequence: CASSLGQPTSPKQYF. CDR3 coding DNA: TGTGCCAGCAGCTTAGGGCAGCCCACGTCGCCAAAGCAGTACTTC. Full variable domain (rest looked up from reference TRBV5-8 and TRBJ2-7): EAGVTQSPTHLIKTRGQQATLRCSPISGHTSVYWYQQALGLGLQFLLWYDEGEERNRGNFPPRFSGRQFPNYSSELNVNALELEDSALYLCASSLGQPTSPKQYFGPGTRLTVT.

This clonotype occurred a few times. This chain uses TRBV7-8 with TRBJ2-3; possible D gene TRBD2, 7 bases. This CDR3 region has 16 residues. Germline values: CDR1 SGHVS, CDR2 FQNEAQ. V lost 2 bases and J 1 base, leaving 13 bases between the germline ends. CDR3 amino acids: CASSLYAGARTDTQYF. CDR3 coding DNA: TGTGCCAGCAGCTTATACGCGGGGGCACGCACAGATACGCAGTATTTT.

CDR3 coding DNA: TGTGCCAGCAGGTTGACGGACCTTAGCAATCAGCCCCAGCATTTT. This codes for CASRLTDLSNQPQHF. The chain carries TRBV2 and TRBJ1-5; D unclear. CDR1 SNHLY and CDR2 FYNNEI come from the germline V gene. V lost 6 bases and J 0 bases, leaving 12 bases between the germline ends. This CDR3 comprises 15 residues.

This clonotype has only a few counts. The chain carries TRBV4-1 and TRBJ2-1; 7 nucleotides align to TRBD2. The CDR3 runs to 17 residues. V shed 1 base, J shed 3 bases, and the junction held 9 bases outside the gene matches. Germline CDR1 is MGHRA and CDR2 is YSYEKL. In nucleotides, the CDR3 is TGCGCCAGCAGCCAAGGAGCGGGGAAAGCTATCTACAATGAGCAGTTCTTC. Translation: CASSQGAGKAIYNEQFF.

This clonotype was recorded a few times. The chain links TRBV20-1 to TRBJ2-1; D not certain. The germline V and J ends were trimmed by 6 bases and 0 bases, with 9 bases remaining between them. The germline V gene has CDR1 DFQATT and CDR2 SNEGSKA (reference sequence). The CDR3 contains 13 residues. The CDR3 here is CSAMESSYNEQFF. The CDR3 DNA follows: TGCAGTGCCATGGAGAGCTCCTACAATGAGCAGTTCTTC.

CDR3 protein: CASSLESGGYNTGELFF. The CDR3 DNA is TGTGCCAGCAGCTTAGAGAGCGGGGGCTATAACACCGGGGAGCTGTTTTTT. The J gene is TRBJ2-2, the V gene TRBV7-6; TRBD2 agrees at 8 bases. V gave up 1 base and J gave up 2 bases; unmatched junction bases: 6. Germline V gene sequence: CDR1 SGHVS, CDR2 FNYEAQ. The CDR3 covers 17 residues.

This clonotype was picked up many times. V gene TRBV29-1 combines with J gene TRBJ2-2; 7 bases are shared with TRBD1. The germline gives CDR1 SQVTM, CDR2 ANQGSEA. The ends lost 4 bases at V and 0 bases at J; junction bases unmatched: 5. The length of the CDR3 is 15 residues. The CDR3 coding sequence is TGCAGCGTTGGGGGACAGACCGCGAACACCGGGGAGCTGTTTTTT. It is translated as CSVGGQTANTGELFF.

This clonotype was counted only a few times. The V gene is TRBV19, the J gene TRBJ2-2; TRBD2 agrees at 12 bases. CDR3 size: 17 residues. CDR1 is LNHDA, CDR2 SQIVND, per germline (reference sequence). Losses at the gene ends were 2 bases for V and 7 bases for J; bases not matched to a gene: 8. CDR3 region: CASSILAGGPVGGELFF. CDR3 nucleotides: TGTGCCAGTAGTATACTAGCGGGGGGGCCGGTCGGCGGGGAGCTGTTTTTT.

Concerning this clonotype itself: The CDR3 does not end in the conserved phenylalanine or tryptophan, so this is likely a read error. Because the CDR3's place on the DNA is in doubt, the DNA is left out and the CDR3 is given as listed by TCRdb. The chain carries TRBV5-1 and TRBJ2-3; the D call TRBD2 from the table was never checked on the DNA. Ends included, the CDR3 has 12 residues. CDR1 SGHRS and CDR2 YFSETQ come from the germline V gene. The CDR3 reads CASSLDGGLADI.

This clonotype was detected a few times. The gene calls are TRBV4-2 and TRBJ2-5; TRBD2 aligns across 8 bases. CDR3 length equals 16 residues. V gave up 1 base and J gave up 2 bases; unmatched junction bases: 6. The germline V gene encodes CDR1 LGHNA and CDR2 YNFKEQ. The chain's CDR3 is CASSQAQREFQETQYF. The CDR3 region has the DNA TGTGCCAGCAGCCAAGCCCAGCGGGAGTTTCAAGAGACCCAGTACTTC.

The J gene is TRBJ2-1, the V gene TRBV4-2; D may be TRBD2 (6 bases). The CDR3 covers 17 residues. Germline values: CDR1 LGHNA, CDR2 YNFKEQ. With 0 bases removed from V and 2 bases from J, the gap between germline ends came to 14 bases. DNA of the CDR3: TGTGCCAGCAGCCAAGATCCCCTCGGGGGTGCCTACAATGAGCAGTTCTTC. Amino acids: CASSQDPLGGAYNEQFF.